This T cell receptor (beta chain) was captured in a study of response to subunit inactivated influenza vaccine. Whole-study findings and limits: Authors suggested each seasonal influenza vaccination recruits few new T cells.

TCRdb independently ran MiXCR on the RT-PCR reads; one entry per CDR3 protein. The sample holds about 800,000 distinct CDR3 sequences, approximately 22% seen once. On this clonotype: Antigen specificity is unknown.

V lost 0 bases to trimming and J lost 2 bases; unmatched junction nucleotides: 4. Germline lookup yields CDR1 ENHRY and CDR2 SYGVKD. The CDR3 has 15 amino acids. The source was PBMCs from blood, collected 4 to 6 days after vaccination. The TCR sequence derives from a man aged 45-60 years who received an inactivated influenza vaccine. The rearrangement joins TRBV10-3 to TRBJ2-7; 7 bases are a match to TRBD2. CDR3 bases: TGTGCCATCAGTGAGTCAAGCGGGGCCCCCTACGAGCAGTACTTC. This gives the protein CAISESSGAPYEQYF.